A single sample is the source of the 23 T cell receptor beta chains below, sequenced in a study of CD8 T cells in ankylosing spondylitis (dated by TCRdb to between 2016 and 2019). Library preparation used 5' RACE. These reads were obtained on an Illumina HiSeq 2500. The raw public reads went through TCRdb reprocessing: fastp at Q25, MiXCR clone calling, in-frame beta chains kept. Each CDR3 protein gets just one entry, which takes the most common genes and DNA from the rows behind it. The sample table contains 350,000 to 450,000 distinct CDR3 sequences; only one count was recorded for about 20% of them. The ten largest account for about an eighth of the sample. The sequenced sample consisted of blood, either unsorted or a sorted T cell fraction (not recorded which). These receptors came from a male donor with ankylosing spondylitis or in good health (not recorded which).

This clonotype was observed a handful of times. The chain couples TRBV25-1 to TRBJ2-5; D tentatively fits TRBD1 or TRBD2 (5 bases each). The ends were cut back, 1 base at V and 5 bases at J, with 14 bases in the middle. The CDR3 spans 15 residues. CDR1 and CDR2 (germline): MGHDK, SYGVNS. The CDR3 coding sequence is TGTGCCAGCAGTGAATTTGGGACCCCTGAGGAGACCCAGTACTTC. Protein product: CASSEFGTPEETQYF. Full variable domain (missing parts from reference TRBV25-1 and TRBJ2-5): EADIYQTPRYLVIGTGKKITLECSQTMGHDKMYWYQQDPGMELHLIHYSYGVNSTEKGDLSSESTVSRIRTEHFPLTLESARPSHTSQYLCASSEFGTPEETQYFGPGTRLLVL.

The chain recombines TRBV11-2 with TRBJ2-5, with TRBD1 matching 9 bases. The V segment lost 4 bases and the J segment 5 bases; nucleotides outside the gene matches: 14. The CDR3 sequence is 17 residues long. Germline V CDR1 and CDR2: SGHAT, FQNNGV. CDR3 protein: CASSSRQGGPAGETQYF. CDR3 in DNA: TGTGCCAGCAGCTCCCGACAGGGGGGCCCGGCGGGGGAGACCCAGTACTTC.

V is TRBV5-1 and J is TRBJ2-1; perhaps TRBD1 as D (5 bases). Germline V CDR1 and CDR2: SGHRS, YFSETQ. The CDR3 loop spans 17 amino acids. V was trimmed by 0 bases and J by 2 bases, leaving 15 bases between them. The DNA of the CDR3 is TGCGCCAGCAGCTTGGTTTCTGGGGCCCTTGCCTACAATGAGCAGTTCTTC. Translation gives CASSLVSGALAYNEQFF.

This chain joins TRBV5-5 and TRBJ2-5, with 7 bases aligning to TRBD2. The trim removed 4 bases at V and 5 bases at J, leaving 14 bases unmatched. Germline values: CDR1 SGHKS, CDR2 YYEKEE (reference sequence). This CDR3 comprises 16 residues. Here the CDR3 reads CASSLDPMGGWETQYF. The DNA for the CDR3 is TGTGCCAGCAGCCTCGACCCGATGGGGGGGTGGGAGACCCAGTACTTC.

This clonotype was picked up a small number of times. The rearrangement uses TRBV5-6 and TRBJ2-7; D not certain. Germline CDR1 reads SGHDT; CDR2 reads YYEEEE. This CDR3 has 13 amino acids. Deletions cut 4 bases from V and 3 bases from J, with 11 bases between. The CDR3 DNA follows: TGTGCCAGCAGCCCGGACGGCGACTACGAGCAGTACTTC. Protein sequence: CASSPDGDYEQYF.

This clonotype was picked up many times. The CDR3 is CASSLGGQPIYEQYF. CDR3 DNA: TGCGCCAGCAGCTTGGGAGGACAACCTATCTACGAGCAGTACTTC. The chain couples TRBV5-1 to TRBJ2-7; D might be TRBD1 (5 bases). Trimming shortened V by 0 bases and J by 3 bases, and 13 bases separated the two germline ends. From germline, CDR1 is SGHRS and CDR2 YFSETQ. The CDR3 loop spans 15 amino acids.

The sample holds one count of this clonotype. The CDR3, as DNA: TGTGCCAGCAGCTTGTCGGGCAGGGAGAACACTGAAGCTTTCTTT. It encodes CASSLSGRENTEAFF. V and J are TRBV5-6 and TRBJ1-1; D might be TRBD1 (5 bases). CDR1 and CDR2 from the germline V gene are SGHDT and YYEEEE. Trimming cost V 1 base and J 1 base, with 11 bases left between them. The CDR3 runs to 15 residues.

This clonotype was found a few times. This chain uses TRBV4-1 with TRBJ2-5; 7 positions agree with TRBD1. Germline V gene sequence: CDR1 MGHRA, CDR2 YSYEKL. With 0 bases clipped from V and 2 bases from J, the junction kept 6 bases outside the gene matches. This CDR3 is built from 16 residues. CDR3 amino acids: CASSQDHEQGQETQYF. CDR3 DNA: TGCGCCAGCAGCCAAGATCACGAACAGGGGCAAGAGACCCAGTACTTC.

This rearrangement joins TRBV7-9 to TRBJ2-2; D could derive from TRBD1 or TRBD2 (5 bases each). Germline-derived CDR1 and CDR2 are SEHNR and FQNEAQ (reference sequence). V shed 1 base and J shed 5 bases, with 17 bases lying between them. This CDR3 is built from 17 residues. The CDR3 here is CASSLEVRGVKTGELFF. CDR3 DNA: TGTGCCAGCAGCTTAGAAGTTCGAGGGGTCAAAACCGGGGAGCTGTTTTTT.

This chain links TRBV28 with TRBJ2-7; D tentatively fits TRBD1 or TRBD2 (5 bases each). The CDR3 spans 15 residues. Germline CDR1 reads MDHEN; CDR2 reads SYDVKM. Trimming removed 5 bases at V and 5 bases at J, with 19 bases between. The CDR3 nucleotides are TGTGCCAGCAGTCCCTCCACCACGGGGCCCGACGAGCAGTACTTC. Its translation: CASSPSTTGPDEQYF.

This clonotype was seen only a few times. The chain is built from TRBV12-3 or TRBV12-4 and TRBJ2-6; TRBD1 might be the D (6 bases). This CDR3 comprises 17 residues. V gave up 2 bases and J gave up 0 bases, with 11 bases separating them. The CDR3 sequence: CASSLRTVLSGANVLTF. The CDR3 nucleotides are TGTGCCAGCAGTTTAAGGACAGTCCTCTCTGGGGCCAACGTCCTGACTTTC.

Turning to this clonotype: A much larger clone is a single base away; this may be a read error. The genes are TRBV25-1 and TRBJ2-5; no definite D call. From germline, CDR1 is MGHDK and CDR2 SYGVNS. With 8 bases removed from V and 5 bases from J, the gap between germline ends came to 6 bases. The CDR3 extends over 10 amino acids. The CDR3 reads CASFGETQYF. As DNA, the CDR3 is TGTGCCAGCTTCGGGGAGACCCAGTACTTC.

This chain uses TRBV20-1 with TRBJ2-1; 9 bases are a match to TRBD2. CDR1 DFQATT and CDR2 SNEGSKA come from the germline V gene (reference sequence). V dropped 0 bases and J dropped 8; count of bases not matched to a gene: 2. This CDR3 contains 13 residues. The CDR3 is CSARDGTSYEQFF. CDR3 bases: TGCAGTGCTAGAGATGGGACTAGCTATGAGCAGTTCTTC.

The chain joins TRBV3-1 to TRBJ2-5; 7 nucleotides align to TRBD2. Unmatched junction bases numbered 12, after V lost 0 bases and J lost 5 bases. This CDR3 contains 17 residues. Germline V gene data show CDR1 as LGHDT and CDR2 as YNNKEL (reference sequence). This CDR3 reads CASSQEWRAGNRETQYF. In DNA, the CDR3 is TGTGCCAGCAGCCAAGAATGGAGAGCGGGGAATAGGGAGACCCAGTACTTC.

This chain joins TRBV9 and TRBJ2-1; 12 nucleotides line up with TRBD2. V lost 1 base, J lost 5 bases, and 7 bases stayed unmatched. Germline CDR1 and CDR2: SGDLS and YYNGEE. This CDR3 contains 17 residues. CDR3: CASSVSLAGGPHNEQFF. CDR3 nucleotide sequence: TGTGCCAGCAGCGTAAGCCTAGCGGGGGGGCCTCACAATGAGCAGTTCTTC.

The genes are TRBV4-1 and TRBJ2-1; the match to TRBD2 covers 7 bases. Unmatched junction bases numbered 11, after V lost 8 bases and J lost 7 bases. The CDR3 runs to 14 residues. The germline gives CDR1 MGHRA, CDR2 YSYEKL. The CDR3 region is CASSAAGEGNEQFF. CDR3 nucleotide sequence: TGCGCCAGCTCGGCGGCGGGGGAGGGGAATGAGCAGTTCTTC.

The CDR3 protein is CASSEGLAAGELFF. The CDR3 bases are TGCGCCAGCAGCGAGGGACTAGCTGCCGGGGAGCTGTTTTTT. This sequence joins TRBV5-1 and TRBJ2-2; 9 bases are shared with TRBD2. The CDR3 covers 14 residues. After removal of 4 bases from V and 6 bases from J, the junction contained 4 bases not matched to a gene. From germline, CDR1 is SGHRS and CDR2 YFSETQ.

This clonotype has more than one count but fewer than ten. The chain couples TRBV2 to TRBJ2-7; 9 positions agree with TRBD2. The junction had 12 bases not matched to a gene; V was cut back by 4 bases and J by 2 bases. CDR3 length equals 17 residues. CDR1 SNHLY and CDR2 FYNNEI come from the germline V gene. CDR3 residues: CASSVKVAGVETYEQYF. CDR3 in DNA: TGTGCCAGCAGTGTGAAGGTAGCGGGGGTCGAGACCTACGAGCAGTACTTC.

This clonotype is a singleton in its sample. V gene TRBV28 combines with J gene TRBJ1-2; D is uncertain. Germline V lookup: CDR1 MDHEN, CDR2 SYDVKM. Trimming took 7 bases from V and 4 from J, leaving 16 bases between them. This CDR3 has 14 residues. The CDR3 reads CASTWAADSYGYTF. CDR3 bases: TGTGCCAGCACCTGGGCGGCCGATAGCTATGGCTACACCTTC.

A few counts support this clonotype. The chain links TRBV27 to TRBJ1-5; D is unresolved. This CDR3 has 13 residues. Germline V gene lookup returns CDR1 MNHEY and CDR2 SMNVEV (reference sequence). Trimming took off 3 bases at V and 4 bases at J, with 7 bases between the two ends. The CDR3 nucleotides read TGTGCCAGCAGTTTTACGCTAAATCAGCCCCAGCATTTT. Residues: CASSFTLNQPQHF.

This clonotype has more than one count but fewer than ten. This chain uses TRBV5-1 with TRBJ2-5, with D possibly being TRBD2 (6 bases). V gave up 4 bases and J gave up 7 bases, with 11 bases separating them. The CDR3 is 12 residues long. Germline V lookup: CDR1 SGHRS, CDR2 YFSETQ. The CDR3 DNA reads TGCGCCAGCAGCCAAACCGGGGGGACCCAGTACTTC. Its translation: CASSQTGGTQYF.

This clonotype has only one observation. The chain combines TRBV6-1 with TRBJ2-5; maybe TRBD2 (6 bases). Germline V gene sequence: CDR1 MNHNS, CDR2 SASEGT. This CDR3 contains 11 residues. V lost 9 bases and J lost 10, with 15 bases in between. The CDR3 sequence is CARRPGGDQYF. Here the CDR3 DNA reads TGTGCCAGAAGACCTGGCGGGGACCAGTACTTC.

This clonotype was seen a handful of times. This chain joins TRBV9 and TRBJ2-7; D perhaps matches TRBD2 (6 bases). Trimming removed 0 bases at V and 2 bases at J, with 12 bases between. This CDR3 has 15 residues. CDR1 and CDR2 (germline): SGDLS, YYNGEE. The CDR3 region is CASSVGGGSTYEQYF. The CDR3 bases are TGTGCCAGCAGCGTAGGAGGAGGGAGCACCTACGAGCAGTACTTC.